Listed below are T cell receptor beta chains from one sample, sequenced in a study of blood T cell repertoires in COVID-19. Measured with immunoSEQ multiplex PCR; TCRdb has only the in-frame clones, and not every one. The table shows 200,000 to 250,000 clones, with roughly 85% occurring only once. The sample comprised peripheral blood. Receptor source: a man younger than 35 with active or convalescent COVID-19. Both conserved end residues are part of each CDR3. The D gene is left open where the match is weak. Size tells how often a clone was seen (once, few, many) or the class of an expanded clone, and some rows leave it out.

len,v_gene,abundance,j_gene,d_gene,CDR3aa,CDR3nt
17,TRBV5-1,-,TRBJ2-1,TRBD2,CASSSEPSGTSRNEQFF,TGCGCCAGCAGCTCGGAACCATCGGGGACTAGCAGGAATGAGCAGTTCTTC
13,TRBV2,-,TRBJ1-2,-,CASSETAIYGYTF,TGTGCCAGCAGTGAGACAGCAATTTATGGCTACACCTTC
13,TRBV10-3,-,TRBJ2-1,TRBD1,CAIRPGGLDEQFF,TGTGCCATCAGGCCAGGGGGCCTGGATGAGCAGTTCTTC
12,TRBV2,-,TRBJ2-7,-,CASRPPAYEQYF,TGTGCCAGCAGGCCCCCGGCCTACGAGCAGTACTTC
15,TRBV5-1,once,TRBJ2-5,-,CASSGGPRVVETQYF,TGCGCCAGCAGCGGGGGCCCTAGAGTCGTCGAGACCCAGTACTTC
13,TRBV11-2,-,TRBJ2-7,-,CASSPGLPYEQYF,TGTGCCAGCAGCCCGGGACTCCCCTACGAGCAGTACTTC
16,TRBV2,-,TRBJ1-6,TRBD1,CASSEQGTGLGSPLHF,TGTGCCAGCAGTGAACAGGGGACAGGGTTGGGTTCACCCCTCCACTTT
15,TRBV7-2,-,TRBJ1-1,-,CASSVIQGGKTEAFF,TGTGCCAGCAGCGTAATACAGGGCGGTAAAACTGAAGCTTTCTTT
15,TRBV27,-,TRBJ1-3,-,CASSLTTHRADTIYF,TGTGCCAGCAGTTTGACTACGCACAGGGCAGACACCATATATTTT
13,TRBV28,-,TRBJ1-2,-,CASSLRRLDGYTF,TGTGCCAGCAGTTTGCGCAGGCTCGATGGCTACACCTTC
13,TRBV7-3,-,TRBJ2-1,-,CASSSKVAGEQFF,TGTGCCAGCAGCTCGAAGGTGGCGGGTGAGCAGTTCTTC
14,TRBV7-2,-,TRBJ2-2,-,CASSLARDGGELFF,TGTGCCAGCAGCTTAGCGCGGGACGGCGGGGAGCTGTTTTTT
12,TRBV27,-,TRBJ2-7,-,CASENRPGEWDF,TGTGCCAGCGAGAACAGGCCGGGCGAGTGGGACTTC
17,TRBV4-1,-,TRBJ1-2,-,CASSQRGAGRSIYGYTF,TGCGCCAGCAGCCAAAGGGGAGCAGGGAGGTCCATCTATGGCTACACCTTC
19,TRBV18,-,TRBJ2-7,TRBD1,CASSPQQVVRDRGTYEQYF,TGTGCCAGCTCACCCCAGCAGGTTGTTCGGGACAGGGGAACCTACGAGCAGTACTTC
17,TRBV5-1,-,TRBJ2-1,TRBD2,CASSFLPTSGIGDEQFF,TGCGCCAGCAGCTTTCTCCCAACTAGCGGGATAGGGGATGAGCAGTTCTTC
15,TRBV28,-,TRBJ1-4,-,CASSTTGLLREKLFF,TGTGCCAGCAGCACCACAGGGCTACTTCGTGAAAAACTGTTTTTT
13,TRBV14,-,TRBJ1-1,-,CASSQDLSTEAFF,TGTGCCAGCAGCCAAGATCTGAGCACTGAAGCTTTCTTT
13,TRBV25-1,-,TRBJ1-1,-,CASSATRGTEAFF,TGTGCCAGCAGTGCGACCCGGGGCACTGAAGCTTTCTTT
15,TRBV6-6,-,TRBJ2-7,TRBD2,CASSYSRGTRYEQYF,TGTGCCAGCAGTTACTCGAGAGGGACTAGATACGAGCAGTACTTC
16,TRBV19,-,TRBJ1-1,TRBD1,CASSILGQGPNTEAFF,TGTGCCAGTAGTATATTGGGACAGGGACCGAACACTGAAGCTTTCTTT
15,TRBV18,-,TRBJ1-5,-,CASSRTGSSNQPQHF,TGTGCCAGCTCACGTACAGGGTCTAGCAATCAGCCCCAGCATTTT
13,TRBV9,-,TRBJ1-2,-,CASSTSEGTGYTF,TGTGCCAGCAGCACCTCCGAGGGAACTGGCTACACCTTC
15,TRBV18,-,TRBJ2-3,TRBD1,CASSTRDRGTDTQYF,TGTGCCAGCTCAACCCGGGACAGGGGGACAGATACGCAGTATTTT
18,TRBV3-1/TRBV3-2,-,TRBJ1-1,TRBD1,CASSHIRDRGRLGTEAFF,TGTGCCAGCAGCCATATCCGGGACAGGGGGCGCTTGGGCACTGAAGCTTTCTTT
15,TRBV2,-,TRBJ2-5,TRBD2,CASRPGRRVVETQYF,TGTGCCAGCAGACCCGGGAGGAGGGTGGTGGAGACCCAGTACTTC
14,TRBV18,-,TRBJ1-4,TRBD1,CASSSGQGNEKLFF,TGTGCCAGCTCATCGGGACAGGGAAACGAAAAACTGTTTTTT
17,TRBV5-4,-,TRBJ1-2,TRBD1,CASSRGGQGASTYGYTF,TGTGCCAGCAGCCGCGGGGGACAGGGGGCGTCAACCTATGGCTACACCTTC
18,TRBV27,few,TRBJ2-1,TRBD2,CASSKFHLGGSSYNEQFF,TGTGCCAGCAGTAAATTTCATTTAGGCGGGAGTTCCTACAATGAGCAGTTCTTC
13,TRBV5-1,-,TRBJ2-7,-,CASNNPGAYEQYF,TGCGCCAGCAACAATCCGGGAGCCTACGAGCAGTACTTC
16,TRBV7-6,-,TRBJ1-6,-,CASSLVAGVKNSPLHF,TGTGCCAGCAGCTTAGTTGCGGGGGTTAAGAATTCACCCCTCCACTTT
17,TRBV15,-,TRBJ2-1,TRBD2,CATSRDRRASGGNEQFF,TGTGCCACCAGCAGAGATCGGCGAGCTAGCGGGGGGAATGAGCAGTTCTTC
15,TRBV9,-,TRBJ2-7,TRBD1,CASSVDGTASYEQYF,TGTGCCAGCAGCGTAGACGGGACAGCTTCCTACGAGCAGTACTTC
14,TRBV5-3,-,TRBJ2-1,TRBD1,CARRWTGRRYEQFF,TGTGCCAGAAGGTGGACAGGGAGGAGGTATGAGCAGTTCTTC
15,TRBV28,-,TRBJ1-5,-,CASSPREGMVQPQHF,TGTGCCAGCAGCCCCAGGGAGGGGATGGTTCAGCCCCAGCATTTT
20,TRBV19,-,TRBJ1-5,TRBD1,CASSSDRDHLGGYSNQPQHF,TGTGCCAGTAGTTCTGACAGGGACCACCTAGGGGGCTATAGCAATCAGCCCCAGCATTTT
15,TRBV6-5,once,TRBJ2-1,-,CASSLTNPGRGEQFF,TGTGCCAGCAGCCTGACCAACCCTGGACGGGGTGAGCAGTTCTTC
16,TRBV19,-,TRBJ2-3,TRBD2,CASSIGLASRTDTQYF,TGTGCCAGTAGTATAGGACTAGCGAGCCGCACAGATACGCAGTATTTT
15,TRBV27,-,TRBJ2-1,TRBD1,CASSFRDRAWDEQFF,TGTGCCAGCAGTTTTAGAGACAGGGCTTGGGATGAGCAGTTCTTC
15,TRBV18,-,TRBJ1-5,-,CASSPSGQRNQPQHF,TGTGCCAGCTCACCTTCCGGACAGCGCAATCAGCCCCAGCATTTT
14,TRBV19,-,TRBJ1-2,-,CASSIRGPDYGYTF,TGTGCCAGTAGTATAAGGGGTCCGGACTATGGCTACACCTTC
14,TRBV6-1,-,TRBJ1-2,-,CASSEEGRMGGYTF,TGTGCCAGCAGTGAGGAGGGTCGGATGGGAGGCTACACCTTC
17,TRBV11-2,-,TRBJ1-4,-,CASSLYLSRIQGEKLFF,TGTGCCAGCAGCCTATACCTCTCTCGGATACAGGGTGAAAAACTGTTTTTT
15,TRBV7-9,-,TRBJ1-4,TRBD1,CASSPRTGGREKLFF,TGTGCCAGCAGCCCAAGGACAGGGGGTCGTGAAAAACTGTTTTTT
16,TRBV5-1,-,TRBJ2-1,TRBD2,CASSRLLAGGGNEQFF,TGCGCCAGCAGCAGGCTGCTAGCGGGAGGGGGAAATGAGCAGTTCTTC
13,TRBV19,-,TRBJ1-6,-,CASSDRSNSPLHF,TGTGCCAGTAGCGACAGGTCTAATTCACCCCTCCACTTT
16,TRBV4-3,-,TRBJ1-1,-,CASSQDLGYRSTEAFF,TGCGCCAGCAGCCAAGATCTGGGTTACAGGAGCACTGAAGCTTTCTTT
14,TRBV28,-,TRBJ2-1,TRBD2,CASSAPSGNREQFF,TGTGCCAGCAGTGCCCCGAGCGGGAATCGTGAGCAGTTCTTC
19,TRBV11-2,-,TRBJ2-1,TRBD2,CASRLVSLAGDSSYNEQFF,TGTGCCAGCAGGCTAGTGTCGTTGGCGGGAGACTCCTCCTACAATGAGCAGTTCTTC
17,TRBV7-2,once,TRBJ2-6,-,CASSRPAQGSGANVLTF,TGTGCCAGCAGCCGTCCGGCTCAGGGGTCTGGGGCCAACGTCCTGACTTTC
15,TRBV28,-,TRBJ2-7,TRBD2,CASSPLAAGSYEQYF,TGTGCCAGCAGCCCTCTAGCGGCGGGCTCCTACGAGCAGTACTTC
14,TRBV20-1,-,TRBJ1-6,-,CSASFGPGNSPLHF,TGCAGTGCTAGTTTTGGGCCCGGTAATTCACCCCTCCACTTT
12,TRBV11-3,-,TRBJ2-5,-,CASSRGPGPQYF,TGTGCCAGCAGCCGCGGTCCGGGTCCCCAGTACTTC
15,TRBV2,-,TRBJ1-5,TRBD1,CASSLGQVRGSPQHF,TGTGCCAGCAGTCTCGGACAGGTTCGCGGATCGCCCCAGCATTTT
15,TRBV30,-,TRBJ2-5,TRBD1,CAWSTDRGWGETQYF,TGTGCCTGGAGCACGGACAGGGGCTGGGGAGAGACCCAGTACTTC
15,TRBV28,-,TRBJ1-2,-,CASSLGGTKNYGYTF,TGTGCCAGCAGTTTGGGGGGGACTAAAAACTATGGCTACACCTTC
14,TRBV5-5,-,TRBJ1-1,-,CASSLVPPDTEAFF,TGTGCCAGCAGCTTGGTCCCGCCGGACACTGAAGCTTTCTTT
13,TRBV5-6,-,TRBJ1-2,TRBD1,CASSRQGAAGYTF,TGTGCCAGCAGCAGACAGGGGGCGGCTGGCTACACCTTC
14,TRBV28,-,TRBJ2-1,-,CASTPGTYNNEQFF,TGTGCCAGCACCCCCGGGACTTATAACAATGAGCAGTTCTTC